The rows below give T cell receptor beta chains drawn from one sample of a study. TCRdb re-called the RT-PCR reads with MiXCR, one entry per CDR3 protein. Of more than 550,000 distinct CDR3 sequences in the sample, 13% to 15% were seen once. Sequencing was carried out using memory CD4+ T cells from blood. Every receptor here comes from a female donor in good health, serving as a healthy control. Each CDR3 is given with its conserved first and last residue. A D gene is named only where the DNA matches it firmly. Size tells how often a clone was seen (once, few, many) or the class of an expanded clone, and some rows leave it out.

j_gene | d_gene | abundance | v_gene | CDR3aa | CDR3nt
TRBJ1-2 | TRBD1 | . | TRBV18 | CASSQEQGSGGYTF | TGTGCCAGCTCCCAAGAACAGGGGTCGGGCGGCTACACCTTC
TRBJ2-5 | . | . | TRBV6-5 | CASRDKARETQYF | TGTGCCAGCAGGGACAAGGCTCGGGAGACCCAGTACTTC
TRBJ1-1 | TRBD1 | few | TRBV6-2/TRBV6-3 | CASVNTGGTEAFF | TGTGCCAGCGTCAATACAGGGGGCACTGAAGCTTTCTTT
TRBJ1-5 | TRBD1 | many | TRBV6-1 | CASRSPTGVNQPQHF | TGTGCCAGCAGGAGCCCTACAGGGGTGAACCAGCCCCAGCATTTT
TRBJ1-5 | . | . | TRBV9 | CASSVGQGDKPQHF | TGTGCCAGCAGCGTTGGGCAGGGAGATAAGCCCCAGCATTTT
TRBJ1-1 | TRBD1 | few | TRBV7-6 | CASSAPGTDTEAFF | TGTGCCAGCAGCGCTCCAGGGACAGACACTGAAGCTTTCTTT
TRBJ2-1 | . | . | TRBV10-2 | CASNRGRTNEQFF | TGCGCCAGCAACCGCGGCAGGACCAATGAGCAGTTCTTC
TRBJ2-1 | TRBD2 | few | TRBV7-9 | CASSLLAGIEQFF | TGTGCCAGCAGCCTACTAGCGGGAATTGAGCAGTTCTTC
TRBJ2-7 | TRBD2 | . | TRBV20-1 | CSASRLAGGSSNEQYF | TGCAGTGCTAGTCGACTAGCGGGAGGGAGCTCGAACGAGCAGTACTTC
TRBJ2-5 | TRBD2 | many | TRBV29-1 | CSVDLAGVGVGAQYF | TGCAGCGTTGACCTAGCGGGAGTGGGAGTGGGGGCCCAGTACTTC
TRBJ1-2 | . | few | TRBV7-2 | CASSLKVWGDGYTF | TGTGCCAGCAGCTTAAAAGTCTGGGGAGATGGCTACACCTTC
TRBJ2-5 | . | . | TRBV7-2 | CASSLAPGGEETQYF | TGTGCCAGCAGCTTAGCGCCGGGGGGCGAAGAGACCCAGTACTTC
TRBJ1-5 | . | . | TRBV20-1 | CSAPSSDSYQPQHF | TGCAGTGCCCCATCCTCGGACAGTTATCAGCCCCAGCATTTT
TRBJ1-5 | . | few | TRBV4-3 | CASSQAGNQPQHF | TGCGCCAGCAGCCAAGCAGGTAATCAGCCCCAGCATTTT
TRBJ2-7 | . | . | TRBV3-1 | CASSQVDQQYF | TGTGCCAGCAGCCAAGTTGATCAGCAGTACTTC
TRBJ1-1 | TRBD1 | . | TRBV7-2 | CASSPGQITEAFF | TGTGCCAGCAGCCCGGGACAGATCACTGAAGCTTTCTTT
TRBJ2-7 | . | many | TRBV6-2/TRBV6-3 | CASSVGGVSYEQYF | TGTGCCAGCAGCGTCGGAGGGGTTTCCTACGAGCAGTACTTC
TRBJ2-2 | TRBD1 | few | TRBV5-1 | CASSPGTGGDGELFF | TGCGCCAGCAGTCCCGGGACAGGGGGCGACGGGGAGCTGTTTTTT
TRBJ2-1 | . | many | TRBV5-1 | CASSPASYNEQFF | TGCGCCAGCAGCCCCGCTTCCTACAATGAGCAGTTCTTC
TRBJ2-3 | . | few | TRBV11-2 | CASSPEGALPDTQYF | TGTGCCAGCAGCCCGGAGGGGGCACTCCCAGATACGCAGTATTTT
TRBJ2-3 | . | many | TRBV20-1 | CSGGIPGANTQYF | TGCAGTGGCGGTATCCCCGGGGCAAATACGCAGTATTTT
TRBJ1-5 | . | . | TRBV18 | CASSPPGGSNQPQHF | TGTGCCAGCTCACCACCGGGGGGGAGCAATCAGCCCCAGCATTTT
TRBJ2-1 | TRBD2 | . | TRBV28 | CASRPMTSGMYNEQFF | TGTGCCAGCAGACCTATGACTAGCGGGATGTACAATGAGCAGTTCTTC
TRBJ1-1 | . | many | TRBV12-3/TRBV12-4 | CASSLVEDTEAFF | TGTGCCAGCAGTTTAGTCGAGGACACTGAAGCTTTCTTT
TRBJ1-1 | . | few | TRBV20-1 | CSARDLQGIEAFF | TGCAGTGCTAGAGATCTGCAGGGGATAGAAGCTTTCTTT
TRBJ2-5 | TRBD1 | . | TRBV28 | CASTGSGTGGRRTQYF | TGTGCCAGCACAGGCTCCGGGACAGGGGGGAGAAGGACCCAGTACTTC
TRBJ1-1 | . | . | TRBV7-2 | CASSLAPFGGGNTEAFF | TGTGCCAGCAGCTTAGCGCCCTTTGGGGGGGGGAACACTGAAGCTTTCTTT
TRBJ2-7 | TRBD2 | many | TRBV7-2 | CASSRLAIYEQYF | TGTGCCAGCAGCCGACTAGCAATCTACGAGCAGTACTTC
TRBJ1-4 | TRBD1 | . | TRBV20-1 | CSAPPGTGPTNEKLFF | TGCAGTGCTCCTCCCGGGACAGGCCCAACTAATGAAAAACTGTTTTTT
TRBJ2-7 | TRBD1 | few | TRBV28 | CASSDRVFSYEQYF | TGTGCCAGCAGTGACAGGGTTTTCTCCTACGAGCAGTACTTC
TRBJ2-7 | . | few | TRBV20-1 | CSAKVLALAYEQYF | TGCAGTGCTAAGGTCTTAGCCTTAGCCTACGAGCAGTACTTC
TRBJ2-5 | . | many | TRBV29-1 | CSVDAGSLQETQYF | TGCAGCGTTGATGCGGGCTCCCTTCAAGAGACCCAGTACTTC
TRBJ2-7 | TRBD2 | . | TRBV7-2 | CASSLVGTSGGEQYF | TGTGCCAGCAGCTTAGTGGGGACTAGCGGAGGCGAGCAGTACTTC
TRBJ1-4 | . | . | TRBV4-3 | CASSQDPGAGEKLFF | TGCGCCAGCAGCCAAGACCCAGGGGCGGGGGAAAAACTGTTTTTT
TRBJ2-1 | . | many | TRBV7-6 | CASSSTAGNEQFF | TGTGCCAGCAGCTCCACCGCGGGGAATGAGCAGTTCTTC
TRBJ1-2 | . | few | TRBV24-1 | CATRAEIGRYTF | TGTGCCACCAGAGCCGAGATAGGTCGCTACACCTTC
TRBJ2-1 | TRBD1 | . | TRBV18 | CASSYGTGIEQFF | TGTGCCAGCTCATATGGGACAGGAATTGAGCAGTTCTTC
TRBJ1-1 | TRBD1 | . | TRBV6-2/TRBV6-3 | CASSNTGGEAFF | TGTGCCAGCAGTAACACAGGGGGCGAAGCTTTCTTT
TRBJ2-3 | . | . | TRBV12-3/TRBV12-4 | CASMRWEGLTDTQYF | TGTGCCAGCATGAGATGGGAAGGGCTCACAGATACGCAGTATTTT
TRBJ1-1 | . | . | TRBV9 | CASSVATNTEAFF | TGTGCCAGCAGCGTAGCTACGAACACTGAAGCTTTCTTT
TRBJ2-7 | . | . | TRBV20-1 | CSAPEGSLSEQYF | TGCAGTGCCCCTGAGGGGTCTTTGTCCGAGCAGTACTTC
TRBJ1-3 | . | . | TRBV7-2 | CASSLGGRGTGNTIYF | TGTGCCAGCAGCTTAGGTGGCAGAGGAACTGGAAACACCATATATTTT
TRBJ2-1 | . | . | TRBV7-9 | CASSFEAEQFF | TGTGCCAGCAGCTTCGAGGCTGAGCAGTTCTTC
TRBJ1-1 | TRBD1 | few | TRBV6-5 | CASRTGTGGSMNTEAFF | TGTGCCAGCAGAACCGGGACAGGGGGTTCAATGAACACTGAAGCTTTCTTT
TRBJ1-1 | TRBD1 | few | TRBV9 | CASSVATTGGADTEAFF | TGTGCCAGCAGCGTAGCTACAACAGGGGGCGCGGACACTGAAGCTTTCTTT
TRBJ1-1 | . | many | TRBV6-2/TRBV6-3 | CASRDGLRQMNTEAFF | TGTGCCAGCAGAGACGGACTTAGACAAATGAACACTGAAGCTTTCTTT
TRBJ2-5 | TRBD1 | . | TRBV7-2 | CASSLVPSDRGETQYF | TGTGCCAGCAGCTTAGTTCCAAGCGACAGGGGAGAGACCCAGTACTTC
TRBJ1-5 | . | . | TRBV28 | CAESRGYQPQHF | TGTGCCGAAAGTAGGGGCTATCAGCCCCAGCATTTT
TRBJ2-5 | . | . | TRBV2 | CASVQEETQYF | TGTGCCAGCGTCCAGGAGGAGACCCAGTACTTC
TRBJ2-2 | TRBD2 | . | TRBV2 | CASSVSRLAGSTGELFF | TGTGCCAGCAGTGTAAGTCGACTAGCGGGATCCACCGGGGAGCTGTTTTTT
TRBJ2-2 | . | . | TRBV12-3/TRBV12-4 | CASSRTDARGELFF | TGTGCCAGCAGTAGGACGGACGCGAGAGGGGAGCTGTTTTTT
TRBJ2-5 | . | few | TRBV24-1 | CATSQGTTQYF | TGTGCCACGTCGCAGGGCACGACCCAGTACTTC
TRBJ2-7 | TRBD1 | . | TRBV18 | CASSRDRVNEQYF | TGTGCCAGCTCCAGGGACAGGGTCAACGAGCAGTACTTC
TRBJ1-1 | TRBD1 | . | TRBV12-3/TRBV12-4 | CASSKFEGAVAEAFF | TGTGCCAGTAGTAAATTCGAGGGGGCAGTCGCTGAAGCTTTCTTT
TRBJ2-3 | . | . | TRBV18 | CASSPLGRGVDTQYF | TGTGCCAGCTCACCACTCGGCAGGGGCGTAGATACGCAGTATTTT
TRBJ1-1 | . | few | TRBV20-1 | CSATDRSTEAFF | TGCAGTGCTACCGACAGGAGCACTGAAGCTTTCTTT
TRBJ2-3 | TRBD2 | once | TRBV6-1 | CASSFSAGARSTDTQYF | TGTGCCAGCAGTTTCTCAGCGGGGGCCCGTAGCACAGATACGCAGTATTTT
TRBJ1-4 | TRBD1 | few | TRBV7-4 | CASSLGCYRGQEKLFF | TGTGCCAGCAGCTTAGGATGTTACAGGGGGCAAGAAAAACTGTTTTTT
TRBJ2-1 | TRBD2 | . | TRBV10-3 | CAISPLSRTSVNEQFF | TGTGCCATCAGCCCATTATCGAGGACTAGCGTAAATGAGCAGTTCTTC